Below, 5 T cell receptor beta chains from the same sample are listed, as sequenced in a study of T cell responses to AZD1222 COVID-19 vaccine. The method was immunoSEQ multiplex PCR; TCRdb's version includes in-frame clones alone and lacks a portion of them. This repertoire shows 80,000 to 90,000 clones, around 90% found once; its top ten account for less than 6.5%. The sequencing here drew on peripheral blood, taken on day 0 of AZD1222 vaccination. Receptors originate from an adult in good health.

The rearrangement links TRBV27 to TRBJ2-2; TRBD1 might be the D (5 bases). Trimming took off 7 bases at V and 4 bases at J, with 10 bases between the two ends. This CDR3 is 13 amino acids long. Germline assignment: CDR1 MNHEY and CDR2 SMNVEV (reference sequence). CDR3: CASTPQGTGELFF. The CDR3 DNA reads TGTGCCAGCACCCCCCAGGGCACCGGGGAGCTGTTTTTT.

The chain uses TRBV29-1 and TRBJ2-7; D is tentatively TRBD1 or TRBD2 (5 bases each). This CDR3 contains 13 residues. Trimming shortened V by 7 bases and J by 6 bases, and 19 bases separated the two germline ends. Germline V gives CDR1 SQVTM, CDR2 ANQGSEA. The CDR3 DNA follows: TGCAGCGGGAGACTCCTATGGGGGTCCGAGCAGTACTTC. Its translation: CSGRLLWGSEQYF.

The rearrangement links TRBV30 to TRBJ2-1; D is ambiguous. CDR3 length equals 13 residues. CDR1 is GTSNPN, CDR2 SVGIG, per germline (reference sequence). V lost 5 bases and J lost 6, with 14 bases in between. The CDR3 loop is CAWGISVPNEQFF. The CDR3 DNA reads TGTGCCTGGGGAATCTCCGTACCCAATGAGCAGTTCTTC.

This clone was observed once. At one of its ends the junction is not consistent with the germline gene, which may arise from a read error. The chain employs TRBV15 and TRBJ2-1; D not resolved. Germline CDR1 LNHNV, CDR2 YYDKDF (reference sequence). The CDR3 spans 15 residues. The CDR3 here is CATSGERPSYNEQFF. The DNA for the CDR3 is TGTGCCACCAGCGGAGAGCGTCCCTCCTACAATGAGCAGTTCTTC.

DNA for the CDR3: TGTGCCAGCAGCCGGGACACAGGGGACAATTCACCCCTCCACTTT. Protein sequence: CASSRDTGDNSPLHF. This chain links TRBV6-5 with TRBJ1-6; 7 nucleotides align to TRBD1. Germline lookup yields CDR1 MNHEY and CDR2 SVGAGI. Trimming at V came to 6 bases and at J to 7 bases, leaving 9 bases not matched to a gene. The CDR3 covers 15 residues.